This T cell receptor beta chain was profiled in a study of regulatory T cells in long-lasting Graves disease. This clonotype showed up many times. Indicated time point: newly diagnosed GD, antithyroid drugs for less than 3 months. Extracted RNA from PBMCs served as the source of the TCR library. The CDR3 loop spans 18 amino acids. The ends lost 0 bases at V and 1 base at J; junction bases unmatched: 11. Germline CDR1 reads MNHEY; CDR2 reads SVGAGI. CDR3-region Arm-PCR and iRepertoire HTBI primers produced the TCR beta libraries. TCRdb itself ran the multiplex PCR reads through MiXCR, one entry per CDR3 protein. Of 200,000 to 250,000 distinct CDR3 sequences listed, about 18% are singletons.

The chain uses TRBV6-5 and TRBJ2-5; TRBD2 aligns across 7 bases. This TCR was recovered from a female donor with Graves disease. The source material was peripheral blood mononuclear cells (PBMCs), sampled at new diagnosis, from a patient treated with antithyroid drugs. CDR3 DNA sequence: TGTGCCAGCAGTTACTCATCTTTCGGACTAGGCTCCCAAGAGACCCAGTACTTC. It codes for CASSYSSFGLGSQETQYF.